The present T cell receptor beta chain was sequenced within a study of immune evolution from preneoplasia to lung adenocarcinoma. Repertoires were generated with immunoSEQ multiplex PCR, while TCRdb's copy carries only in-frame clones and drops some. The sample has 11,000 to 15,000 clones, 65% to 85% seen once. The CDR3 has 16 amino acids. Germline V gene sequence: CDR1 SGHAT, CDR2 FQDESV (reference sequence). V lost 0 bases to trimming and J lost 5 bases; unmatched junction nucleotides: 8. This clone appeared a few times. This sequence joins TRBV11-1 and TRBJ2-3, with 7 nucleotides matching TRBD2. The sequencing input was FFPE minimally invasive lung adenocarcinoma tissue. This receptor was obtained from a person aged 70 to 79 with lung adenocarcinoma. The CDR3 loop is CASSLAVTSSQDTQYF. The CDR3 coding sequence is TGTGCCAGCAGCTTAGCGGTGACTAGCTCTCAAGATACGCAGTATTTT.